These T cell receptor beta chains were read from a single sample in a study of vaccination and CD4 T cells after COVID-19. TCRdb reprocessed the PCR reads via MiXCR and lists one record per CDR3 protein. This sample yields roughly 10,000 distinct CDR3 sequences, of which about 30% are seen a single time; 7.5% to 10% belongs to the top ten. The antigens these receptors bind are not known. Source: CD4+ T cells from blood, cultured in vitro, taken after SARS-CoV-2 vaccination. These receptors came from a human donor who had recovered from COVID-19. CDR3s include the opening cysteine and the closing phenylalanine or tryptophan. D genes are given only for firm matches. Only part of the rows carry a size: once, few, many, or a class if the clone is expanded.

abundance	d_gene	v_gene	j_gene	CDR3nt	CDR3aa
NA	NA	TRBV6-2/TRBV6-3	TRBJ1-5	TGTGCCAGCAGTGGGTCCCGGGACGTTTATAGCAGTCAGCCCCAGCATTTT	CASSGSRDVYSSQPQHF
NA	TRBD1	TRBV20-1	TRBJ1-3	TGCAGTGCTCCAGACGTACAGGGGCTTGGAAACACCATATATTTT	CSAPDVQGLGNTIYF
NA	TRBD1	TRBV28	TRBJ1-5	TGTGCCAGCAGCCTTAACTCTCAGGGGGCTAGACAGCCCCAGCATTTT	CASSLNSQGARQPQHF
NA	NA	TRBV11-2	TRBJ1-1	TGTGCCAGCAGCTTGACTCTAGCGGTGGCAGGTGAAGCTTTCTTT	CASSLTLAVAGEAFF
NA	NA	TRBV25-1	TRBJ2-7	TGTGCCAGCAGTGGGGGACCTAGGACGGGGGAGCAGTACTTC	CASSGGPRTGEQYF
few	NA	TRBV6-4	TRBJ1-1	TGTGCCAGCAGTGAACAGGAGAGTACCGAAGCTTTCTTT	CASSEQESTEAFF
NA	TRBD1	TRBV18	TRBJ2-7	TGTGCCAGCTCACTTAGACAGGGGACCTCCGGCGAGCAGTACTTC	CASSLRQGTSGEQYF
NA	NA	TRBV10-1	TRBJ2-1	TGCGCCAGCAGTGAGTCGATTGCGGGTAGCTCCTACAATGAGCAGTTCTTC	CASSESIAGSSYNEQFF
once	TRBD1	TRBV7-9	TRBJ2-2	TGTGCCAGCAGCTTCGGACAGGGAAGGACCGGGGAGCTGTTTTTT	CASSFGQGRTGELFF
medium-sized	NA	TRBV6-2/TRBV6-3	TRBJ1-5	TGTGCCAGCAGTGGGTCCCGGGACGTTTATAGCAATCAGCCCCAGCATTTT	CASSGSRDVYSNQPQHF
few	TRBD1	TRBV12-3/TRBV12-4	TRBJ2-3	TGTGCCAGCAGCCCGGGACAGGGATTCGGGACGCAGTATTTT	CASSPGQGFGTQYF
NA	NA	TRBV21-1	TRBJ1-5	TGTGCCAGCAGGCTCAGAGCTCAGGGGTTCCGGCATAGCAATCAGCCCCAGCGTTTT	CASRLRAQGFRHSNQPQRF
NA	NA	TRBV11-1	TRBJ2-3	TGTGCCAGCAGCGATGTACAGGATTCAGCGCAGTATTTT	CASSDVQDSAQYF
few	NA	TRBV6-5	TRBJ2-1	TGTGCCAGCAGTTCCCAGGGACCCCTCAATGAGCAGTTCTTC	CASSSQGPLNEQFF
few	TRBD2	TRBV6-5	TRBJ2-7	TGTGCCAGCAGTTCAGGGACTAGCGGGAGTCGCGAGCAGTACTTC	CASSSGTSGSREQYF
few	NA	TRBV7-9	TRBJ1-3	TGTGCCAGCAGGGAAGACCGGACATCTGGAAACACCATATATTTT	CASREDRTSGNTIYF
NA	NA	TRBV18	TRBJ2-3	TGTGCCAGCTCCGCAAGCGGGTTAGACACAGATACGCAGTATTTT	CASSASGLDTDTQYF
NA	NA	TRBV5-8	TRBJ2-5	TGTGCCAGCAGCTTGTGGGGCCAGACGTACCAAGAGACCCAGTACTTC	CASSLWGQTYQETQYF
NA	NA	TRBV20-1	TRBJ1-6	TGCAGTGCTGGTCCCGGGACACATAATTCACCCCTCCACTTT	CSAGPGTHNSPLHF
few	NA	TRBV19	TRBJ2-7	TGTGCCAGTAGTGCGGCGTTAGGGGGGGTCGAGCAGTACTTC	CASSAALGGVEQYF
NA	NA	TRBV29-1	TRBJ2-5	TGCAGCGTTCGCCCCCCTACGGAAGAGACCCAGTACTTC	CSVRPPTEETQYF
NA	NA	TRBV7-9	TRBJ2-3	TGTGCCAGCAGCGCCCTCCGGACGGCTAGCACAGATACGCAGTATTTT	CASSALRTASTDTQYF
NA	NA	TRBV27	TRBJ1-6	TGTGCCAGCAGTTTAAGCCGGGAGTCCTATAATTCACCCCTCCACTTT	CASSLSRESYNSPLHF
NA	NA	TRBV28	TRBJ1-5	TGTGCCAGCAGTTTTGGAGCGGGCAATCAGCCCCAGCATTTT	CASSFGAGNQPQHF
NA	NA	TRBV19	TRBJ2-1	TGTGCCAGTAGTCTCAGGGGCAATGAGCAGTTCTTC	CASSLRGNEQFF
NA	NA	TRBV7-9	TRBJ2-7	TGTGCCAGCAGCGCCTCGGGACTGGACTCCTACGAGCAGTACTTC	CASSASGLDSYEQYF
medium-sized	NA	TRBV4-1	TRBJ2-1	TGCGCCAGCAGCCAAGATTTGCGGGGCGAGCAGTTCTTC	CASSQDLRGEQFF
few	NA	TRBV7-6	TRBJ1-3	TGTGCCAGCAGCTTAGTTGACGGCAGCTCTGGAAACACCATATATTTT	CASSLVDGSSGNTIYF
NA	TRBD1	TRBV29-1	TRBJ2-3	TGCAGCGGAAACAGGGGGCCCGGCACAGATACGCAGTATTTT	CSGNRGPGTDTQYF
NA	TRBD1	TRBV27	TRBJ1-2	TGTGCCAGCAGTTTAAGGGGGCAAGGATATGGCTACACCTTC	CASSLRGQGYGYTF
few	TRBD2	TRBV10-2	TRBJ2-1	TGCGCCAGCAGGGCTAGCGGGAGGGATGAGCAGTTCTTC	CASRASGRDEQFF
few	NA	TRBV7-2	TRBJ2-1	TGTGCCAGCAGCTTAGGCCCAGTTTACAATGAGCAGTTCTTC	CASSLGPVYNEQFF
NA	TRBD2	TRBV20-1	TRBJ2-3	TGCAGTGCCTCTCCCCGCGGGAGAGTGGATACGCAGTATTTT	CSASPRGRVDTQYF
NA	TRBD1	TRBV29-1	TRBJ1-1	TGCAGCTCCTTACAGGGGGTATCGAACACTGAAGCTTTCTTT	CSSLQGVSNTEAFF
NA	NA	TRBV19	TRBJ1-1	TGTGCCAGTAGCCACCGGCCCACTGAAGCTTTCTTT	CASSHRPTEAFF
NA	NA	TRBV6-1	TRBJ1-1	TGTGCCAGCAGGACCGCGAGGGGAGGCACTGAAGCTTTCTTT	CASRTARGGTEAFF
few	NA	TRBV24-1	TRBJ1-1	TGTGCCACCAGTGGGGGCGGGGGTGAAGCTTTCTTT	CATSGGGGEAFF
few	NA	TRBV25-1	TRBJ2-7	TGTGCCAGCGGGCTTTGGGACTACGAGCAGTACTTC	CASGLWDYEQYF
medium-sized	TRBD1	TRBV15	TRBJ1-2	TGTGCCACCAGCAGACGACGACAGGGTTCGGATGGCTACACCTTC	CATSRRRQGSDGYTF
NA	NA	TRBV27	TRBJ2-2	TGTGCCAGCAGTTTACTCCTAAGGGCCGGGGAGCTGTTTTTT	CASSLLLRAGELFF
medium-sized	TRBD1	TRBV7-2	TRBJ2-3	TGTGCCAGCAGCCCTCGGGGGACAGGGACTAGCACAGATACGCAGTATTTT	CASSPRGTGTSTDTQYF
few	NA	TRBV20-1	TRBJ2-7	TGCAGTGCTAGAGATTCACGAAAGTTAAATTCCTACGAGCAGTACTTC	CSARDSRKLNSYEQYF
once	NA	TRBV2	TRBJ1-6	TGTGCCAGCAGTGGGGGCCGCTATAATTCACCCCTCCACTTT	CASSGGRYNSPLHF
NA	NA	TRBV4-3	TRBJ1-2	TGCGCCAGCAGCCTTGGGACCTTGACCTATGGCTACACCTTC	CASSLGTLTYGYTF